These 32 T cell receptor beta chains originate from one sample sequenced in a study of shared clonotypes between healthy human individuals. Here immunoSEQ multiplex PCR was the method, and the copy in TCRdb shows in-frame clones only, minus some. The repertoire includes some 2.3 million clones, more than 80% of them detected once, and 0.35% to 0.45% sits in the top ten. The sample consisted of naive CD4+ T cells from PBMCs. Subset noted: CD45RA+ positively selected. These receptors came from a man younger than 35 in good health. Some clones in this sample may be carry-over from other donors' samples.

J is TRBJ1-1 and V is TRBV6-5; 9 bases are shared with TRBD1. The V gene end was trimmed by 5 bases and the J gene end by 4 bases; junction bases not matched to a gene: 8. This CDR3 is 15 amino acids long. The germline CDR1 and CDR2 sequences are MNHEY and SVGAGI. The CDR3 loop reads CASSPQTGGGTEAFF. The CDR3, as DNA: TGTGCCAGCAGTCCCCAGACAGGGGGAGGCACTGAAGCTTTCTTT.

The chain recombines TRBV5-4 with TRBJ1-1, with D uncertain. Germline values: CDR1 SGHNT, CDR2 YYREEE (reference sequence). The CDR3 has 15 amino acids. V was cut by 3 bases and J by 2 bases, with 14 bases left in between. DNA of the CDR3: TGTGCCAGCAGCTCAGAATTAACGGGTAACACTGAAGCTTTCTTT. The encoded protein is CASSSELTGNTEAFF.

The V and J genes are TRBV4-1 and TRBJ1-4; 9 bases align to TRBD1. V dropped 2 bases and J dropped 4; count of bases not matched to a gene: 11. Germline CDR1 reads MGHRA; CDR2 reads YSYEKL. This CDR3 region has 18 residues. The CDR3 nucleotides are TGCGCCAGCAGCCAAAAAAGGGGGACAGGGATCTTTAATGAAAAACTGTTTTTT. Translating gives CASSQKRGTGIFNEKLFF.

This chain connects TRBV4-2 to TRBJ1-2; weak D call: TRBD1 (6 bases). Per germline, CDR1 LGHNA and CDR2 YNFKEQ. V dropped 0 bases and J dropped 8 bases, with 19 bases sitting between them. There are 16 residues in the CDR3. CDR3 sequence reads: CASSQDEGQGMRGYTF. For the CDR3, the DNA is TGTGCCAGCAGCCAAGATGAGGGGCAGGGGATGAGGGGCTACACCTTC.

As to this clone: Without the conserved terminal phenylalanine or tryptophan, this CDR3 likely stems from a read error. It is unclear where the CDR3 begins or ends on the DNA, so no DNA is shown, and the CDR3 is as TCRdb lists it. The V gene is TRBV5-1, the J gene TRBJ2-7. Germline lookup yields CDR1 SGHRS and CDR2 YFSETQ. The CDR3 comprises 15 residues, both ends counted. CDR3 protein: CASSLAGPGIATPLA.

As for this clone: Other DNA sequences of this sample code for an identical CDR3. The V gene is TRBV9, the J gene TRBJ2-7; D might be TRBD1 (6 bases). V lost 4 bases, J lost 0 bases, and 11 bases lay in between. CDR3 length: 14 residues. The germline V gene encodes CDR1 SGDLS and CDR2 YYNGEE. CDR3 sequence: CASSPRTDSYEQYF. The CDR3 DNA sequence: TGTGCCAGCAGCCCCCGGACAGACTCCTACGAGCAGTACTTC.

The chain carries TRBV11-2 and TRBJ2-2, with D possibly TRBD1 on 6 matching bases. V was trimmed by 4 bases and J by 5 bases, leaving 23 bases between them. The CDR3 covers 18 residues. Germline CDR1 SGHAT, CDR2 FQNNGV. The chain's CDR3 is CASSSLFRWTEGTGELFF. In DNA form, the CDR3 reads TGTGCCAGCAGCTCGCTATTCAGATGGACAGAGGGGACCGGGGAGCTGTTTTTT.

This clone appeared once. V usage is TRBV5-1 and J usage is TRBJ1-3; tentative D call: TRBD1 (6 bases). Between the trimmed V and J ends, which lost 4 bases and 4 bases, there was a span of 18 bases. Germline lookup yields CDR1 SGHRS and CDR2 YFSETQ. The CDR3 runs 16 residues. The CDR3 is CASSITGSGGGNTIYF. CDR3 DNA: TGCGCCAGCAGCATTACAGGGTCGGGAGGCGGAAACACCATATATTTT.

The V gene is TRBV7-2, the J gene TRBJ2-1; the D is unclear. Trimming left V 5 bases short and J 9 bases short, with 14 bases between. This CDR3 has 13 amino acids. The germline V gene has CDR1 SGHTA and CDR2 FQGNSA. The CDR3 sequence: CASSPLSMGEQFF. For the CDR3, the DNA is TGTGCCAGCAGCCCATTAAGCATGGGTGAGCAGTTCTTC.

The J gene is TRBJ1-1, the V gene TRBV11-1; no definite D call. The V end lost 8 bases, the J end lost 1 base, and 11 bases lay between the germline ends. The germline gives CDR1 SGHAT, CDR2 FQDESV (reference sequence). The CDR3 has 13 residues. The CDR3 DNA is TGTGCCAGCGCCCAGGTCAGGAACACTGAAGCTTTCTTT. This codes for CASAQVRNTEAFF.

The rearrangement links TRBV18 to TRBJ2-3; D ambiguous. Deletions cut 0 bases from V and 4 bases from J, with 11 bases between. CDR1 and CDR2 from the germline V gene are KGHSH and LQKENI. The CDR3 spans 15 residues. CDR3 loop: CASSPPARQADTQYF. DNA for the CDR3: TGTGCCAGCTCACCACCGGCCAGGCAGGCAGATACGCAGTATTTT. Full variable domain (outside the CDR3, taken from reference TRBV18 and TRBJ2-3): NAGVMQNPRHLVRRRGQEARLRCSPMKGHSHVYWYRQLPEEGLKFMVYLQKENIIDESGMPKERFSAEFPKEGPSILRIQQVVRGDSAAYFCASSPPARQADTQYFGPGTRLTVL.

This chain uses TRBV19 with TRBJ2-1; TRBD1 is a possible D gene (6 bases). This CDR3 has 14 residues. CDR1 is LNHDA, CDR2 SQIVND, per germline (reference sequence). Trimming left V 4 bases short and J 2 bases short, with 9 bases between. CDR3 DNA: TGTGCCAGTAGTACCGGACAGACCTACAATGAGCAGTTCTTC. Its protein is CASSTGQTYNEQFF. Variable domain in full (rest from reference TRBV19 and TRBJ2-1): DGGITQSPKYLFRKEGQNVTLSCEQNLNHDAMYWYRQDPGQGLRLIYYSQIVNDFQKGDIAEGYSVSREKKESFPLTVTSAQKNPTAFYLCASSTGQTYNEQFFGPGTRLTVL.

The chain combines TRBV11-2 with TRBJ2-1; no clear D. The CDR3 consists of 15 residues. In germline, CDR1 is SGHAT, CDR2 FQNNGV. V was shortened by 1 base and J by 4 bases, with 11 bases between the two germline ends. The CDR3 nucleotides read TGTGCCAGCAGCTTAGGGCCAGCCTCTTACAATGAGCAGTTCTTC. This sequence encodes CASSLGPASYNEQFF.

This chain links TRBV6-5 with TRBJ1-2, with D possibly being TRBD1 (6 bases). Germline CDR1 and CDR2: MNHEY and SVGAGI. V lost 6 bases and J lost 4, with 12 bases in between. CDR3 length equals 13 residues. The CDR3 is CASRSDRLYGYTF. The DNA of the CDR3 is TGTGCCAGCAGGTCTGACAGGCTCTATGGCTACACCTTC.

This sequence joins TRBV6-1 and TRBJ2-3, with 7 nucleotides matching TRBD2. The CDR3 is 14 amino acids. Germline CDR1 MNHNS, CDR2 SASEGT. V shed 5 bases, J shed 10 bases, and the junction held 12 bases outside the gene matches. The CDR3 bases are TGTGCCAGCAGTTGGGCCCGCGCAGGGAGGGCGCAGTATTTT. Translated, it gives CASSWARAGRAQYF.

This chain connects TRBV25-1 to TRBJ2-1; 7 bases match TRBD2. The V segment lost 4 bases and the J segment 2 bases; nucleotides outside the gene matches: 8. Germline V gene sequence: CDR1 MGHDK, CDR2 SYGVNS. This CDR3 comprises 16 residues. CDR3 DNA: TGTGCCAGCAGTGCTGGGGGAAGCGGGGCCTACAATGAGCAGTTCTTC. Encoded protein: CASSAGGSGAYNEQFF.

The chain carries TRBV12-5 and TRBJ2-5; perhaps D is TRBD1 or TRBD2 (5 bases each). Trimming took 3 bases from V and 2 from J, leaving 10 bases between them. The CDR3 has 14 amino acids. The V gene's germline CDR1 is LGHNT and CDR2 FRNRAP. CDR3 DNA: TGTGCTAGTGGTTTCGGGACGGTTCAAGAGACCCAGTACTTC. This gives the protein CASGFGTVQETQYF. Complete variable domain (other parts from reference TRBV12-5 and TRBJ2-5): DARVTQTPRHKVTEMGQEVTMRCQPILGHNTVFWYRQTMMQGLELLAYFRNRAPLDDSGMPKDRFSAEMPDATLATLKIQPSEPRDSAVYFCASGFGTVQETQYFGPGTRLLVL.

This sequence joins TRBV7-9 and TRBJ2-2, with D perhaps assigned TRBD1 or TRBD2 (6 bases each). Germline assignment: CDR1 SEHNR and CDR2 FQNEAQ (reference sequence). Trimming took off 5 bases at V and 7 bases at J, with 20 bases between the two ends. The CDR3 sequence is 16 residues long. DNA of the CDR3: TGTGCCAGCAGCCACGGTCGAGGGGGGATAGGCGGGGAGCTGTTTTTT. It encodes CASSHGRGGIGGELFF.

The rearrangement links TRBV6-6 to TRBJ1-2; 8 nucleotides match TRBD1. CDR1 MNHNY and CDR2 SVGAGI come from the germline V gene (reference sequence). CDR3 length: 12 residues. Germline trimming cut 7 bases from V and 8 bases from J; bases unmatched to any gene: 6. CDR3 region: CASKDRAGGYTF. CDR3 coding DNA: TGTGCCAGCAAGGACAGGGCAGGCGGCTACACCTTC.

The chain uses TRBV29-1 and TRBJ2-1; the D gene is possibly TRBD2 (5 bases). Per germline, CDR1 SQVTM and CDR2 ANQGSEA. The CDR3 consists of 14 residues. For the CDR3, the DNA is TGCTACCGGGGTCCGGCTAACTCCTACAATGAGCAGTTCTTC. Translation gives CYRGPANSYNEQFF.

A word on this clone: The sample holds other DNA sequences that translate to the same CDR3. The V and J genes are TRBV5-4 and TRBJ2-3; D possibly matches TRBD1 or TRBD2 (7 bases each). The length of the CDR3 is 14 residues. V shed 1 base and J shed 6 bases, with 12 bases lying between them. The V gene's germline CDR1 is SGHNT and CDR2 YYREEE (reference sequence). The CDR3 nucleotides read TGTGCCAGCAGCTTGTCAGGGGGAGGGGATACGCAGTATTTT. This sequence encodes CASSLSGGGDTQYF.

In the case of this clone: The sample has other DNA sequences that encode this CDR3 too. This rearrangement joins TRBV5-1 to TRBJ1-4, with D tentatively TRBD1 (5 bases). Deletions cut 1 base from V and 7 bases from J, with 11 bases between. This CDR3 spans 14 amino acids. CDR1 is SGHRS, CDR2 YFSETQ, per germline. CDR3 sequence: CASSLQGLGEKLFF. CDR3 nucleotides: TGCGCCAGCAGCTTGCAGGGTCTTGGTGAAAAACTGTTTTTT.

This chain links TRBV7-9 with TRBJ1-1; 8 bases agree with TRBD1. The CDR3 has 13 residues. Germline V CDR1 and CDR2: SEHNR, FQNEAQ (reference sequence). The trim removed 6 bases at V and 6 bases at J, leaving 6 bases unmatched. The CDR3, as DNA: TGTGCCAGCAGGACGAGACAGGGGTCTGAAGCTTTCTTT. Protein: CASRTRQGSEAFF.

Comments on this clone: This specimen includes other DNA sequences encoding the same CDR3. The genes are TRBV5-1 and TRBJ2-5; 7 positions agree with TRBD2. Losses at the gene ends were 7 bases for V and 4 bases for J; bases not matched to a gene: 10. In germline, CDR1 is SGHRS, CDR2 YFSETQ. This CDR3 is 14 amino acids long. The CDR3 nucleotides read TGCGCCAGCTCCGGCGGGAGCCCGGGAGAGACCCAGTACTTC. Protein: CASSGGSPGETQYF.

The chain employs TRBV29-1 and TRBJ2-5; 8 bases fit TRBD1. Trimming removed 3 bases from V and 5 bases from J; junction bases left unmatched: 8. Germline V CDR1 and CDR2: SQVTM, ANQGSEA. This CDR3 is built from 14 residues. The CDR3 loop reads CSVDRAGGRETQYF. The CDR3 DNA is TGCAGCGTTGATAGAGCAGGGGGCCGCGAGACCCAGTACTTC.

This chain connects TRBV7-3 to TRBJ2-1; 13 positions agree with TRBD2. J was trimmed by 7 bases and V by 1 base; bases with no gene match: 4. The length of the CDR3 is 16 residues. Looked up from germline, CDR1 is SGHTA and CDR2 is FQGTGA. The CDR3 spells CASSLNGLAGVNEQFF. CDR3 coding DNA: TGTGCCAGCAGCTTAAACGGACTAGCGGGAGTAAATGAGCAGTTCTTC.

CDR3 in amino acids: CASSLLPDRGRADTQYF. CDR3 nucleotide sequence: TGTGCCAGCAGCTTACTACCCGACAGGGGGAGGGCAGATACGCAGTATTTT. The chain joins TRBV7-3 to TRBJ2-3; 9 nucleotides match TRBD1. The CDR3 is 17 amino acids. J lost 4 bases, V lost 2 bases, and 10 bases had no gene match. CDR1 and CDR2 (germline): SGHTA, FQGTGA. Combining the CDR3 with reference TRBV7-3 and TRBJ2-3 gives the whole variable domain GAGVSQTPSNKVTEKGKYVELRCDPISGHTALYWYRQSLGQGPEFLIYFQGTGAADDSGLPNDRFFAVRPEGSVSTLKIQRTERGDSAVYLCASSLLPDRGRADTQYFGPGTRLTVL.

The genes are TRBV5-1 and TRBJ2-5; D gene uncertain. Germline CDR1 reads SGHRS; CDR2 reads YFSETQ. This CDR3 contains 15 residues. The V end lost 0 bases, the J end lost 1 base, and 10 bases lay between the germline ends. CDR3 sequence (DNA): TGCGCCAGCAGCTTGGCTCCCAGCCCCCAAGAGACCCAGTACTTC. As protein: CASSLAPSPQETQYF.

The chain has TRBV11-2 and TRBJ1-1; tentative D call: TRBD1 (6 bases). This CDR3 spans 12 amino acids. V was clipped by 1 base and J by 8 bases, with 8 bases between them. The germline V gene has CDR1 SGHAT and CDR2 FQNNGV. The CDR3 sequence is CASSLVGAEAFF. CDR3 DNA: TGTGCCAGCAGCTTAGTGGGGGCCGAAGCTTTCTTT.

The chain joins TRBV6-6 to TRBJ1-1; 8 bases map to TRBD1. The CDR3 has 16 amino acids. Germline trimming cut 4 bases from V and 4 bases from J; bases unmatched to any gene: 11. Per the germline V gene, CDR1 is MNHNY and CDR2 is SVGAGI (reference sequence). CDR3 protein: CASSSTTRGQVTEAFF. The CDR3 coding sequence is TGTGCCAGCAGTTCCACGACCAGGGGGCAGGTCACTGAAGCTTTCTTT.

This clone was observed a single time. The CDR3 reads CASSRGAGGEQFF. DNA for the CDR3: TGCGCCAGCAGCCGGGGCGCGGGGGGTGAGCAGTTCTTC. This chain links TRBV5-1 with TRBJ2-1; TRBD2 agrees at 8 bases. V shed 4 bases and J 9 bases; nucleotides not matched to a gene: 6. In germline, CDR1 is SGHRS, CDR2 YFSETQ. This CDR3 spans 13 amino acids.

The J gene is TRBJ2-1, the V gene TRBV2; 14 bases agree with TRBD2. The CDR3 is 15 amino acids. V trimming: 6 bases; J trimming: 9 bases; junction bases outside the gene matches: 7. CDR1 and CDR2 from the germline V gene are SNHLY and FYNNEI. CDR3 in amino acids: CASRGGLAGGTEQFF. Written as DNA, the CDR3 is TGTGCCAGCAGGGGCGGACTAGCGGGAGGTACTGAGCAGTTCTTC. Supplemented by reference TRBV2 and TRBJ2-1, the full variable domain reads EPEVTQTPSHQVTQMGQEVILRCVPISNHLYFYWYRQILGQKVEFLVSFYNNEISEKSEIFDDQFSVERPDGSNFTLKIRSTKLEDSAMYFCASRGGLAGGTEQFFGPGTRLTVL.